This TCR beta chain was observed in a study of cytomegalovirus exposure and HLA in healthy donors. 60 Vbeta and 13 Jbeta primers were used in PCR. The method was immunoSEQ multiplex PCR; TCRdb's version includes in-frame clones alone and lacks a portion of them. The sample lists over 100,000 clones; about 74% were seen once. This CDR3 contains 14 residues. V was clipped by 2 bases and J by 5 bases, with 12 bases between them. The germline V gene has CDR1 MGHRA and CDR2 YSYEKL. Sequenced input: PBMCs. This receptor was identified in a man in his forties in good health and CMV-seropositive. J is TRBJ2-5 and V is TRBV4-1; D is undetermined. In DNA, the CDR3 is TGCGCCAGCAGCCAATTAGAATTGAGTGAGACCCAGTACTTC. Protein: CASSQLELSETQYF.